This T cell receptor (beta chain) emerged from a study of T-cell reconstitution after alpha-beta-depleted transplantation in children. General study points: One year after transplant, T-cell counts and diversity came mostly from newly produced T cells. Expanded clones from the graft, numbering several hundred, reportedly supplied alpha-beta T cells about two months after transplant.

A TCRbeta library incorporating unique molecular identifiers was prepared. TCRdb used MiXCR to reprocess the PCR reads, holding one entry per CDR3 protein. The sample holds more than 400,000 distinct CDR3 sequences; over 10% are singletons and the top ten take around 15%. The CDR3 consists of 15 residues. CDR1 is SNHLY, CDR2 FYNNEI, per germline. The ends lost 7 bases at V and 4 bases at J; junction bases unmatched: 8. This clonotype showed up just a few times. What it binds is unknown. This sequence joins TRBV2 and TRBJ2-2; TRBD1 matches at 8 bases. The sequence was collected from a female patient younger than 10 who had a stem cell transplant for aplastic anemia, so the T cells may come from the graft donor. Sequenced material: PBMCs, mostly from graft donor cells, taken 180 days after TCRalphabeta/CD19-depleted stem cell transplant. The CDR3 coding sequence is TGTGCCAGCAAGGATCACAGGGGGTTCACCGGGGAGCTGTTTTTT. It yields the protein CASKDHRGFTGELFF.